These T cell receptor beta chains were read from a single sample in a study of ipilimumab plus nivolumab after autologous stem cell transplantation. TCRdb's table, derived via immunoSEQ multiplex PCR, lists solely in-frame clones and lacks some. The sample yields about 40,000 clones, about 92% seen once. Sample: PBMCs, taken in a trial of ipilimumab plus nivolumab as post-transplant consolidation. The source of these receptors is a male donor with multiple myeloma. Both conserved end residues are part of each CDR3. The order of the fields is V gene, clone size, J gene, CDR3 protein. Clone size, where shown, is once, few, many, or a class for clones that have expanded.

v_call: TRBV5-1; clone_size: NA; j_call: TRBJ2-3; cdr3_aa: CASRKLAGTGDRTQYF
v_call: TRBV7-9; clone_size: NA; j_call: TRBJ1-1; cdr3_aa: CASSHMNTEAFF
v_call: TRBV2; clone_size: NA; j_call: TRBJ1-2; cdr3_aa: CASSYLGQGGDGYTF
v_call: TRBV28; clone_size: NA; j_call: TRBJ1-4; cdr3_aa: CASSKYRGEKLFF
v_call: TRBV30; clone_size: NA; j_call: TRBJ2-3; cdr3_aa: CAWTRASTDTQYF
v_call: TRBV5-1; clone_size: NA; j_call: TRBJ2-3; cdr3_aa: CASSLWAASTDTQYF
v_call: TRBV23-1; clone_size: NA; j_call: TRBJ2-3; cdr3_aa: CASWTSALDTQYF
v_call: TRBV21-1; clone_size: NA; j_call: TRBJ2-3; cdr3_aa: CASSKDGTSGADTQYF
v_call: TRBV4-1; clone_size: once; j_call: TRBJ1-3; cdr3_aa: CASSQFGGIPGNTIYF
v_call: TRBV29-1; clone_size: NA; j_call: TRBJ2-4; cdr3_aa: CSARRTTGYGKNIQYF
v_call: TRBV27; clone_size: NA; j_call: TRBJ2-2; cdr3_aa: CASSWGQGADGELFF
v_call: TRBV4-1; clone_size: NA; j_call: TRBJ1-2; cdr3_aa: CASSQDTQRSNYGYTF
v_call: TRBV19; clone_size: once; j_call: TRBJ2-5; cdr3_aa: CASSIYVGGGQETQYF
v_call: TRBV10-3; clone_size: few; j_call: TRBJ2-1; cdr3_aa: CAIRQGSEQFF
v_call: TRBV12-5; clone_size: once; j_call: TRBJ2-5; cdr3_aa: CASGLEGLAGGKETQYF
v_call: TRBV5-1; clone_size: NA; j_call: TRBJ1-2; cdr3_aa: CASSPGQGLNYGYTF
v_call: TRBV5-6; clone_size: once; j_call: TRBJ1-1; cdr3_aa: CASSLVGQSPEAFF
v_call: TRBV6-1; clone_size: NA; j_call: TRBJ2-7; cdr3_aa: CASSDAGSPRYEQYF
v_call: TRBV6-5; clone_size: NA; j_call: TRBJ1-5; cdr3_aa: CASRPSGQFNQPQHF